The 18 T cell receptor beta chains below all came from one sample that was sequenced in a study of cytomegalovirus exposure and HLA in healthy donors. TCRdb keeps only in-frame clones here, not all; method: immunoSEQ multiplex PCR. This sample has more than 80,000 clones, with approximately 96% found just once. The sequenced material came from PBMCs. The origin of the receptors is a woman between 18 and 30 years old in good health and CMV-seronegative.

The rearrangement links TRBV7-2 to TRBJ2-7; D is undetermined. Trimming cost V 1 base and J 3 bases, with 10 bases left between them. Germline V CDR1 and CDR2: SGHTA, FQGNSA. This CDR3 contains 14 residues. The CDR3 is CASSLVGQDYEQYF. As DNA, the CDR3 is TGTGCCAGCAGCTTAGTTGGCCAGGACTACGAGCAGTACTTC.

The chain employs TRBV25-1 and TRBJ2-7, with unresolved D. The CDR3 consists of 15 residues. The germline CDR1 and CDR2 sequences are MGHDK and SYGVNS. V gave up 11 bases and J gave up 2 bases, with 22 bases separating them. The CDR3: CAQSRLQWNAYEQYF. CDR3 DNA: TGTGCCCAATCCAGGCTACAGTGGAACGCCTACGAGCAGTACTTC.

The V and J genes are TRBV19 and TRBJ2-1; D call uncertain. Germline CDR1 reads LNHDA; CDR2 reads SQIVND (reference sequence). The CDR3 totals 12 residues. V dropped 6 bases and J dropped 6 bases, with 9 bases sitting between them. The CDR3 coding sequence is TGTGCCAGTAGCCTAACTCGCAATGAGCAGTTCTTC. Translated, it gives CASSLTRNEQFF.

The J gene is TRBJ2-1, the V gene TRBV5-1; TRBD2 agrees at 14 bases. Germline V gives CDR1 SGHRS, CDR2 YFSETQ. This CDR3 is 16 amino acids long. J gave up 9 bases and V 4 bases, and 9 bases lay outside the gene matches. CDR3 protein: CASSPPGLAGVFEQFF. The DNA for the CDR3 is TGCGCCAGCAGCCCGCCGGGACTAGCGGGAGTGTTTGAGCAGTTCTTC.

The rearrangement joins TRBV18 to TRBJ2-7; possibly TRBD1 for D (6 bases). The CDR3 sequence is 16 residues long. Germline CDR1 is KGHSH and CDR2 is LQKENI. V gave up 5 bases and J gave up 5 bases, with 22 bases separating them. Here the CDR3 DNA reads TGTGCCAGCTCATATGACAGGCTTGAGAGGGGAGACGAGCAGTACTTC. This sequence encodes CASSYDRLERGDEQYF.

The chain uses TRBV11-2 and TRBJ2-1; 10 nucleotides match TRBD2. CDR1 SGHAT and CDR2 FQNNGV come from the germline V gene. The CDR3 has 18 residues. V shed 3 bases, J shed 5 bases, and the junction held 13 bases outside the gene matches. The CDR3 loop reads CASSLGHGTSEYNNEQFF. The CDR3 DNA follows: TGTGCCAGCAGCTTGGGACACGGGACTAGCGAGTACAACAATGAGCAGTTCTTC.

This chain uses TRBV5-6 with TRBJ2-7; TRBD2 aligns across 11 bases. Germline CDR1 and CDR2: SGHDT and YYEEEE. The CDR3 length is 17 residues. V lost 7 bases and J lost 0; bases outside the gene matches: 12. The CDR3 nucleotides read TGTGCCAGCGGGTCGGGACTAGCGGTCATAGGCTCCTACGAGCAGTACTTC. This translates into CASGSGLAVIGSYEQYF. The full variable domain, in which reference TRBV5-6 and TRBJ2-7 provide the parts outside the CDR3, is DAGVTQSPTHLIKTRGQQVTLRCSPKSGHDTVSWYQQALGQGPQFIFQYYEEEERQRGNFPDRFSGHQFPNYSSELNVNALLLGDSALYLCASGSGLAVIGSYEQYFGPGTRLTVT.

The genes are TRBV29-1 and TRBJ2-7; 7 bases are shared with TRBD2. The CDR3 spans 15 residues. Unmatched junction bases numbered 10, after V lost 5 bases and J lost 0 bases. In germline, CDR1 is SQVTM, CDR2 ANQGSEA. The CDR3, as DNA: TGCAGCGTTAGGGACGGACTAGTAGGCTCCTACGAGCAGTACTTC. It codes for CSVRDGLVGSYEQYF.

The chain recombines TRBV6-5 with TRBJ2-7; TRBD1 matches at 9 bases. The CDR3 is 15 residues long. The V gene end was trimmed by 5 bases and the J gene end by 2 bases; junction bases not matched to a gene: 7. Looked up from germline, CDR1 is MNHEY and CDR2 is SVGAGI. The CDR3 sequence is CASSNLGQGAYEQYF. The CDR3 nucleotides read TGTGCCAGCAGTAACCTGGGACAGGGAGCCTACGAGCAGTACTTC.

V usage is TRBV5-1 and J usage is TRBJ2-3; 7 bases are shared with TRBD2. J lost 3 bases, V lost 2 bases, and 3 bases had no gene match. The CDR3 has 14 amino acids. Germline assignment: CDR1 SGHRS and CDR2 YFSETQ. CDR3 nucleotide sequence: TGCGCCAGCAGCTTCGGGACTATAACAGATACGCAGTATTTT. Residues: CASSFGTITDTQYF. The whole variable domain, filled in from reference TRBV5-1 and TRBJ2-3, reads KAGVTQTPRYLIKTRGQQVTLSCSPISGHRSVSWYQQTPGQGLQFLFEYFSETQRNKGNFPGRFSGRQFSNSRSEMNVSTLELGDSALYLCASSFGTITDTQYFGPGTRLTVL.

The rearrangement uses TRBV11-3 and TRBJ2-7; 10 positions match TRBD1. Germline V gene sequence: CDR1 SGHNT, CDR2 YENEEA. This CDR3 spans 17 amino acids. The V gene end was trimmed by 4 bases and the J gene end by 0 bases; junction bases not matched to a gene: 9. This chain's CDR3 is CASSSDRDRGSSYEQYF. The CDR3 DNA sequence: TGTGCCAGCAGCTCAGACCGGGACAGGGGAAGCTCCTACGAGCAGTACTTC.

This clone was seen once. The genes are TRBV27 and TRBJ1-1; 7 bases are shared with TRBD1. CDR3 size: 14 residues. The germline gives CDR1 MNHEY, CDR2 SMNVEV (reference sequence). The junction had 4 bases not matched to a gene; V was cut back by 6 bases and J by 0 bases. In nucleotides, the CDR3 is TGTGCCAGCAGAAGGGACAGCATGAACACTGAAGCTTTCTTT. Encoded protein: CASRRDSMNTEAFF.

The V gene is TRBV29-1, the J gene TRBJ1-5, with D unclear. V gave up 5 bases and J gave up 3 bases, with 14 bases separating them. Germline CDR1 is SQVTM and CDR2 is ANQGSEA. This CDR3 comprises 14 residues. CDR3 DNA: TGCAGCGTTACGCTCGGCGGAATCAATCAGCCCCAGCATTTT. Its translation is CSVTLGGINQPQHF.

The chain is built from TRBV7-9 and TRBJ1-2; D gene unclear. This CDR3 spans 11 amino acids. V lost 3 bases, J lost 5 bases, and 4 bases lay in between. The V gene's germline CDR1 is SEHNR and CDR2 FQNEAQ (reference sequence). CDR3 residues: CASSFNYGYTF. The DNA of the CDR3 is TGTGCCAGCAGCTTCAATTATGGCTACACCTTC.

CDR3 sequence reads: CASSQGLADNNEQFF. The CDR3 DNA reads TGTGCCAGCAGCCAAGGGCTAGCGGATAACAATGAGCAGTTCTTC. The chain links TRBV14 to TRBJ2-1, with 7 bases identical to TRBD2. CDR3 length: 15 residues. With 1 base clipped from V and 5 bases from J, the junction kept 5 bases outside the gene matches. Germline assignment: CDR1 SGHDN and CDR2 FVKESK.

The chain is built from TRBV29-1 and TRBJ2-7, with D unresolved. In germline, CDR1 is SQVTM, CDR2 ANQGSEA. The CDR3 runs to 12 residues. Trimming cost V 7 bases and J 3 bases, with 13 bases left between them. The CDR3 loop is CSASLADYEQYF. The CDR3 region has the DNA TGCAGCGCCTCGTTGGCGGACTACGAGCAGTACTTC.

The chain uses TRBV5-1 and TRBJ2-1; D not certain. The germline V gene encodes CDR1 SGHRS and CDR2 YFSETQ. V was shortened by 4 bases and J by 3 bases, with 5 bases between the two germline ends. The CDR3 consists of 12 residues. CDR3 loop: CASSGVYNEQFF. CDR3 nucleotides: TGCGCCAGCAGCGGAGTCTACAATGAGCAGTTCTTC.

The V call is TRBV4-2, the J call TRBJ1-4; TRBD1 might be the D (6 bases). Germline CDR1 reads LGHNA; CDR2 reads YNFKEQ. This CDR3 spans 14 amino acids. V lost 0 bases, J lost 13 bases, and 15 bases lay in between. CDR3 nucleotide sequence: TGTGCCAGCAGCCAAGATCGGGACACTTCGGCACTGTTTTTT. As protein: CASSQDRDTSALFF.